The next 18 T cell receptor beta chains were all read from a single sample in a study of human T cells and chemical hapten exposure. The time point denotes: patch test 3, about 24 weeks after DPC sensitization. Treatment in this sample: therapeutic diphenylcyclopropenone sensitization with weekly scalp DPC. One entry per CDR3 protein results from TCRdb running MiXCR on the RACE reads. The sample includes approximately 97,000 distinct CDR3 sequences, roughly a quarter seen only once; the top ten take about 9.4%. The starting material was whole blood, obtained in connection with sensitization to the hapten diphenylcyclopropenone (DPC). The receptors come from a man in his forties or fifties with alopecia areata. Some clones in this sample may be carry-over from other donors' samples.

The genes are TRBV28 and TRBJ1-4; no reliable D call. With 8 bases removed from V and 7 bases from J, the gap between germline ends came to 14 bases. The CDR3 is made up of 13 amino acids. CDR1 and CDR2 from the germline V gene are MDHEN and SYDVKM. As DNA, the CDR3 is TGTGCCAGCGGTGACGGATACGGTGAAAAACTGTTTTTT. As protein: CASGDGYGEKLFF.

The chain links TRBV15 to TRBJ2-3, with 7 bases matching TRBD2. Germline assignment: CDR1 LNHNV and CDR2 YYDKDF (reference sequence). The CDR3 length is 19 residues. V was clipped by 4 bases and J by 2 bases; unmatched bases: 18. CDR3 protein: CATSTLPLRASGFTDTQYF. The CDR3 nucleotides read TGTGCCACCAGCACCCTCCCCCTAAGGGCTAGCGGATTCACAGATACGCAGTATTTT.

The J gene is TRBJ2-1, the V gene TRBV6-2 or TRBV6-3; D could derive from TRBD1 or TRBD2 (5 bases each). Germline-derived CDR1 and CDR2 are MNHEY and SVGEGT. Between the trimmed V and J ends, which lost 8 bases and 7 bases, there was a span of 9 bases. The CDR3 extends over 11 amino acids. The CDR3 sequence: CASRDGNEQFF. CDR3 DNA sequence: TGTGCCAGCCGGGACGGAAATGAGCAGTTCTTC.

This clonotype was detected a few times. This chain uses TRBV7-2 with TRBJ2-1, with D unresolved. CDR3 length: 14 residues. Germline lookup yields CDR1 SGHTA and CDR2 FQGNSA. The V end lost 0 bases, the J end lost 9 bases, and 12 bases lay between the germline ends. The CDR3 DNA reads TGTGCCAGCAGCTTAGCTTCTAGTGCGCGTGAGCAGTTCTTC. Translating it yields CASSLASSAREQFF.

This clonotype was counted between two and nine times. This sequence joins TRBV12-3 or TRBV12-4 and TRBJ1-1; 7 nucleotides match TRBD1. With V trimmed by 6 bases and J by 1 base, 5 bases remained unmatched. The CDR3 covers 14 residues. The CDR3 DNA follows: TGTGCCAGCAGAGAGGACAGGTGGAACACTGAAGCTTTCTTT. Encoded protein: CASREDRWNTEAFF.

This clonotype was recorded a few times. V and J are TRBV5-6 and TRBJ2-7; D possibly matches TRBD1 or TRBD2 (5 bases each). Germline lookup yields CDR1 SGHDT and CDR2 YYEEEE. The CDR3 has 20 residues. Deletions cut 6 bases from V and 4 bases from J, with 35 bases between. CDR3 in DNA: TGTGCCAGCACCGAACATAGTACAAAGAGGGACCGGCCCGCCCAGTACGAGCAGTACTTC. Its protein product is CASTEHSTKRDRPAQYEQYF.

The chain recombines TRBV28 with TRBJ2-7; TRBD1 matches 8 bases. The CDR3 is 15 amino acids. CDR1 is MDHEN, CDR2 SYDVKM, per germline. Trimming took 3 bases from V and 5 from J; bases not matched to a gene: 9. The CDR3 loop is CASSFNDRGRDEQYF. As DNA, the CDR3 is TGTGCCAGCAGTTTTAATGACAGGGGTCGGGACGAGCAGTACTTC.

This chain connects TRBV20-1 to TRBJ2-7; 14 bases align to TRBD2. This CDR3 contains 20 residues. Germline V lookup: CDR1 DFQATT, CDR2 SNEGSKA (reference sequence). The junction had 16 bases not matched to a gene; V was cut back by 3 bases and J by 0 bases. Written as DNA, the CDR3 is TGCAGTGCTAGGAACGGGACTAGCGGGAGCCTACCATGGGTCTCCTACGAGCAGTACTTC. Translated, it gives CSARNGTSGSLPWVSYEQYF.

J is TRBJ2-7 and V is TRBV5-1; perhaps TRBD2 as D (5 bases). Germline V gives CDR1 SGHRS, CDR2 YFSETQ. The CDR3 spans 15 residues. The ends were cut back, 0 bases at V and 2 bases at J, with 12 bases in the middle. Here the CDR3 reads CASSLGHGETYEQYF. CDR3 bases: TGCGCCAGCAGCTTGGGTCACGGGGAAACCTACGAGCAGTACTTC. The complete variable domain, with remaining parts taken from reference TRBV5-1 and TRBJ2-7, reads KAGVTQTPRYLIKTRGQQVTLSCSPISGHRSVSWYQQTPGQGLQFLFEYFSETQRNKGNFPGRFSGRQFSNSRSEMNVSTLELGDSALYLCASSLGHGETYEQYFGPGTRLTVT.

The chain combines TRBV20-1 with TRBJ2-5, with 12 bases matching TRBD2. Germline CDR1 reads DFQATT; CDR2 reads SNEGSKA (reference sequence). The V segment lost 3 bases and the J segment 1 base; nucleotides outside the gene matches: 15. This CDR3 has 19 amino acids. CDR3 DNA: TGCAGTGCTAGTCGTCCCTCGACTAGCGGGAGCGCCATCCAAGAGACCCAGTACTTC. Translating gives CSASRPSTSGSAIQETQYF.

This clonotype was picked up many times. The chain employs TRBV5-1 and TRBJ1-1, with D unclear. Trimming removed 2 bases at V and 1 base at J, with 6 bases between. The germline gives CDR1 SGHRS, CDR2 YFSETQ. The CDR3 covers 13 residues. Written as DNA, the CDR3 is TGCGCCAGCAGCTTAACAGAGAACACTGAAGCTTTCTTT. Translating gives CASSLTENTEAFF.

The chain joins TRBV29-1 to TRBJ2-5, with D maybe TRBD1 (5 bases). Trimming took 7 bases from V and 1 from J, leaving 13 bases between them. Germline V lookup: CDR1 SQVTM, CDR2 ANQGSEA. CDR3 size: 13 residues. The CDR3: CSAQDTIQETQYF. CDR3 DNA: TGCAGCGCCCAGGACACCATCCAAGAGACCCAGTACTTC.

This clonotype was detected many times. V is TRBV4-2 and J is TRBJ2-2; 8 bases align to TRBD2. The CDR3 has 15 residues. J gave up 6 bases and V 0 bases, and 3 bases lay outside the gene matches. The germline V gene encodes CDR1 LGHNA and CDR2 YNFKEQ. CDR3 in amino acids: CASSQDRGLAGELFF. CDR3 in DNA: TGTGCCAGCAGCCAAGATCGGGGACTAGCCGGGGAGCTGTTTTTT.

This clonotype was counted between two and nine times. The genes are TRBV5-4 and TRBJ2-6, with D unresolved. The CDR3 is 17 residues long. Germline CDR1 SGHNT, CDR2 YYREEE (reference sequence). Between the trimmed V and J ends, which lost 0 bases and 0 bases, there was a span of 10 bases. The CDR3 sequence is CASSLVRPDSGANVLTF. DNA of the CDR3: TGTGCCAGCAGCTTGGTTCGTCCGGACTCTGGGGCCAACGTCCTGACTTTC.

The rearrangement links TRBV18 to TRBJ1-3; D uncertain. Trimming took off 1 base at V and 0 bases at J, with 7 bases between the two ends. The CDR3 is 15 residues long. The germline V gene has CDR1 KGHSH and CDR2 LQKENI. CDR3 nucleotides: TGTGCCAGCTCACCACTGGATAACTCTGGAAACACCATATATTTT. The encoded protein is CASSPLDNSGNTIYF.

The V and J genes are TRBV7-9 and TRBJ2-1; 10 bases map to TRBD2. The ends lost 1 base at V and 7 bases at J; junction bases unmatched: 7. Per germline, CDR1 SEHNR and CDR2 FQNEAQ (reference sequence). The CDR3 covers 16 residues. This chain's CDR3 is CASSLEGGGLANEQFF. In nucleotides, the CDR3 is TGTGCCAGCAGCTTAGAGGGGGGGGGACTAGCGAATGAGCAGTTCTTC.

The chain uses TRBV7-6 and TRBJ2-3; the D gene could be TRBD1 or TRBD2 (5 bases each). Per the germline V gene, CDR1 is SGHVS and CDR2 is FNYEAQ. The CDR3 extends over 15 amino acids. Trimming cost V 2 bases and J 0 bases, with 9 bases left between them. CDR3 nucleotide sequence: TGTGCCAGCAGCTTATCGGGGCCTAGCACAGATACGCAGTATTTT. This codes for CASSLSGPSTDTQYF.

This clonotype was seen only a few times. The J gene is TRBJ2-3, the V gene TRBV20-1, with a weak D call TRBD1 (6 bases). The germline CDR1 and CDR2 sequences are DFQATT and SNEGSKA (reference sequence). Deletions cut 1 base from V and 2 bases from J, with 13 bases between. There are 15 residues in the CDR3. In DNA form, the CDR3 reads TGCAGTGCTAGAGGTTTGACAGGCACCACAGATACGCAGTATTTT. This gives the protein CSARGLTGTTDTQYF.